The next 22 T cell receptor beta chains were all read from a single sample in a study of CD8+CD57+ T cells in acquired aplastic anemia. Genomic DNA, serving as template, underwent TCR beta VDJ and CDR3 profiling. MiXCR, run by TCRdb on the reads, gives a single entry per CDR3 protein. This repertoire shows 400,000 to 600,000 distinct CDR3 sequences, roughly 34% found once; its top ten account for nearly 0.85%. Patients sequenced had flow cytometry evidence of CD8+CD57+ cell expansion. Specimen: sorted CD4+, CD8+, or CD8+CD57+ T cells (not recorded which) from PBMCs. The receptors stem from a human donor with aplastic anemia.

A few counts support this clonotype. The CDR3 end shows no conserved phenylalanine or tryptophan, and so a read error is likely. The limits of the CDR3 on the DNA are not certain, so only TCRdb's listed CDR3 is given. The chain joins TRBV10-3 to TRBJ1-6. Germline CDR1 reads ENHRY; CDR2 reads SYGVKD. The CDR3 region is 8 residues in length, termini included. The CDR3 here is CASRLAQH.

Many counts were recorded for this clonotype. This chain uses TRBV25-1 with TRBJ1-1; D is undetermined. CDR1 is MGHDK and CDR2 is SYGVNS in the germline V gene. The CDR3 extends over 13 amino acids. Trimming pared 4 bases from V and 3 bases from J, leaving 9 bases between. The CDR3 is CASSGRADTEAFF. Here the CDR3 DNA reads TGTGCCAGCAGTGGACGAGCGGACACTGAAGCTTTCTTT. The complete variable domain, with remaining parts taken from reference TRBV25-1 and TRBJ1-1, reads EADIYQTPRYLVIGTGKKITLECSQTMGHDKMYWYQQDPGMELHLIHYSYGVNSTEKGDLSSESTVSRIRTEHFPLTLESARPSHTSQYLCASSGRADTEAFFGQGTRLTVV.

The CDR3 is CASSLEAGGYTF. In DNA form, the CDR3 reads TGTGCCAGCAGCTTGGAAGCGGGGGGCTACACCTTC. The chain links TRBV5-5 to TRBJ1-2; D gene uncertain. V gave up 0 bases and J gave up 8 bases, with 8 bases separating them. Germline CDR1 is SGHKS and CDR2 is YYEKEE (reference sequence). This CDR3 comprises 12 residues.

The chain combines TRBV6-1 with TRBJ1-5; D unclear. The CDR3 is 14 amino acids. The V and J ends lost 2 bases and 3 bases respectively, with 8 bases between them. Germline-derived CDR1 and CDR2 are MNHNS and SASEGT. CDR3 coding DNA: TGTGCCAGCAGTGAACAGGTGTCCAATCAGCCCCAGCATTTT. Translated: CASSEQVSNQPQHF.

The chain employs TRBV3-1 and TRBJ2-7, with a possible D match to TRBD2 (5 bases). Deletions cut 0 bases from V and 2 bases from J, with 11 bases between. The germline V gene has CDR1 LGHDT and CDR2 YNNKEL (reference sequence). The CDR3 length is 15 residues. The CDR3 loop reads CASSQDLRRTYEQYF. The DNA of the CDR3 is TGTGCCAGCAGCCAAGATTTGAGGAGGACCTACGAGCAGTACTTC.

This clonotype was found a few times. The rearrangement links TRBV27 to TRBJ2-7; D tentatively reads TRBD1 or TRBD2 (5 bases each). Per the germline V gene, CDR1 is MNHEY and CDR2 is SMNVEV (reference sequence). The CDR3 has 14 residues. The V end was cut by 2 bases, the J end by 3 bases, with 11 bases between. In nucleotides, the CDR3 is TGTGCCAGCAGTTTAGGAGGACATTACTACGAGCAGTACTTC. It codes for CASSLGGHYYEQYF.

There are many counts of this clonotype. This chain uses TRBV14 with TRBJ1-2, with D unresolved. Germline-derived CDR1 and CDR2 are SGHDN and FVKESK. The CDR3 runs to 12 residues. Trimming removed 5 bases at V and 6 bases at J, with 10 bases between. The DNA of the CDR3 is TGTGCCAGCAGCGCCGACGGACATGGCTACACCTTC. Protein: CASSADGHGYTF.

This clonotype was detected only a few times. The chain recombines TRBV7-6 with TRBJ2-1; 7 positions match TRBD2. The germline CDR1 and CDR2 sequences are SGHVS and FNYEAQ. This CDR3 has 16 amino acids. Trimming at V came to 1 base and at J to 4 bases, leaving 7 bases not matched to a gene. CDR3: CASSLVASGGYNEQFF. The CDR3 DNA sequence: TGTGCCAGCAGCTTAGTTGCTAGCGGAGGGTACAATGAGCAGTTCTTC. Using reference TRBV7-6 and TRBJ2-1 for the parts outside the CDR3, the full variable domain is GAGVSQSPRYKVTKRGQDVALRCDPISGHVSLYWYRQALGQGPEFLTYFNYEAQQDKSGLPNDRFSAERPEGSISTLTIQRTEQRDSAMYRCASSLVASGGYNEQFFGPGTRLTVL.

This clonotype was detected a few times. The V gene is TRBV30, the J gene TRBJ1-6; D is undetermined. The V end lost 5 bases, the J end lost 0 bases, and 8 bases lay between the germline ends. This CDR3 has 14 residues. Per the germline V gene, CDR1 is GTSNPN and CDR2 is SVGIG (reference sequence). The CDR3 is CAWQQSSYNSPLHF. The DNA for the CDR3 is TGTGCCTGGCAACAGAGCTCCTATAATTCACCCCTCCACTTT.

The CDR3, as DNA: TGTGCCAGTAGTCCTAATAACCTCGAGATAAGGGAGAAAGCTTTCTTT. This codes for CASSPNNLEIREKAFF. The chain uses TRBV19 and TRBJ1-1; D uncertain. V lost 5 bases and J 9 bases, leaving 25 bases between the germline ends. This CDR3 has 16 residues. The germline CDR1 and CDR2 sequences are LNHDA and SQIVND (reference sequence).

The chain couples TRBV5-1 to TRBJ2-3, with 8 bases aligning to TRBD1. Trimming removed 3 bases from V and 4 bases from J; junction bases left unmatched: 7. The CDR3 extends over 15 amino acids. CDR1 and CDR2 (germline): SGHRS, YFSETQ. The chain's CDR3 is CASSYGQGKADTQYF. Here the CDR3 DNA reads TGCGCCAGCAGCTACGGACAGGGCAAGGCAGATACGCAGTATTTT.

The J gene is TRBJ2-3, the V gene TRBV2, with no clear D. Trimming left V 7 bases short and J 6 bases short, with 8 bases between. CDR1 and CDR2 (germline): SNHLY, FYNNEI. The CDR3 is made up of 11 amino acids. The CDR3 sequence: CASTQVDTQYF. The CDR3 nucleotides are TGTGCCAGCACCCAAGTCGATACGCAGTATTTT.

A word on this clonotype: At one boundary the junction diverges from the germline segment, which might be a read error. This rearrangement joins TRBV2 to TRBJ1-6; 10 nucleotides line up with TRBD1. The CDR3 contains 14 residues. Germline CDR1 SNHLY, CDR2 FYNNEI. The CDR3 loop is CASSEGQGSSPPHF. In DNA, the CDR3 is TGTGCCAGCAGTGAGGGACAGGGGAGTTCACCCCCCCACTTT.

A few counts support this clonotype. This chain connects TRBV12-3 or TRBV12-4 to TRBJ2-1, with a tentative D call TRBD1 (6 bases). Trimming shortened V by 6 bases and J by 6 bases, and 15 bases separated the two germline ends. The CDR3 runs 14 residues. CDR3 DNA sequence: TGTGCCAGCAGGCCAGGGGTGGGGTCCAATGAGCAGTTCTTC. It specifies CASRPGVGSNEQFF.

This clonotype has just a few counts. For the CDR3, the DNA is TGCAGTGCGTCCCCGGGGGGGATGACCTACGAGCAGTACTTC. It specifies CSASPGGMTYEQYF. The V and J genes are TRBV20-1 and TRBJ2-7; 8 positions match TRBD2. The CDR3 totals 14 residues. In germline, CDR1 is DFQATT, CDR2 SNEGSKA (reference sequence). V shed 6 bases, J shed 2 bases, and the junction held 9 bases outside the gene matches.

The table lists this clonotype with many counts. This rearrangement joins TRBV5-4 to TRBJ2-1; 10 positions match TRBD2. Looked up from germline, CDR1 is SGHNT and CDR2 is YYREEE (reference sequence). The J segment lost 5 bases and the V segment lost 1 base, leaving 3 bases of the junction unmatched. The CDR3 loop spans 15 amino acids. This CDR3 is CASSLPGLANNEQFF. The CDR3 nucleotides are TGTGCCAGCAGCTTGCCGGGACTAGCGAACAATGAGCAGTTCTTC. Full variable domain (rest looked up from reference TRBV5-4 and TRBJ2-1): ETGVTQSPTHLIKTRGQQVTLRCSSQSGHNTVSWYQQALGQGPQFIFQYYREEENGRGNFPPRFSGLQFPNYSSELNVNALELDDSALYLCASSLPGLANNEQFFGPGTRLTVL.

The chain joins TRBV15 to TRBJ1-2, with 7 positions matching TRBD1. The CDR3 extends over 15 amino acids. Germline CDR1 is LNHNV and CDR2 is YYDKDF (reference sequence). Germline trimming cut 6 bases from V and 3 bases from J; bases unmatched to any gene: 10. In nucleotides, the CDR3 is TGTGCCACCAGTCTCCAACAGGGGCCATACTATGGCTACACCTTC. This gives the protein CATSLQQGPYYGYTF.

The chain carries TRBV15 and TRBJ2-7; 10 nucleotides match TRBD1. J was trimmed by 3 bases and V by 0 bases; bases with no gene match: 5. Germline values: CDR1 LNHNV, CDR2 YYDKDF (reference sequence). The CDR3 sequence is 16 residues long. Here the CDR3 DNA reads TGTGCCACCAGCAGAGATACGGACAGGGGGAACTACGAGCAGTACTTC. Its translation: CATSRDTDRGNYEQYF. Based on the CDR3 plus reference TRBV15 and TRBJ2-7, the full variable domain is DAMVIQNPRYQVTQFGKPVTLSCSQTLNHNVMYWYQQKSSQAPKLLFHYYDKDFNNEADTPDNFQSRRPNTSFCFLDIRSPGLGDTAMYLCATSRDTDRGNYEQYFGPGTRLTVT.

This clonotype was counted between two and nine times. The CDR3 DNA reads TGTGCCAGCAGCGTTGCATCTGGGGCCAACGTCCTGACTTTC. This encodes CASSVASGANVLTF. This chain uses TRBV9 with TRBJ2-6; no reliable D call. V lost 2 bases and J 1 base, leaving 4 bases between the germline ends. The CDR3 extends over 14 amino acids. Germline V gives CDR1 SGDLS, CDR2 YYNGEE.

This clonotype was counted ten times or more. V is TRBV25-1 and J is TRBJ2-7; D remains unclear. Per germline, CDR1 MGHDK and CDR2 SYGVNS. The length of the CDR3 is 13 residues. V lost 7 bases, J lost 1 base, and 11 bases lay in between. This CDR3 reads CASTSPESYEQYF. For the CDR3, the DNA is TGTGCCAGCACCTCACCGGAGTCCTACGAGCAGTACTTC.

The J gene is TRBJ1-6, the V gene TRBV3-1; the D is unclear. CDR3 length: 15 amino acids. Per the germline V gene, CDR1 is LGHDT and CDR2 is YNNKEL (reference sequence). Deletions cut 4 bases from V and 4 bases from J, with 11 bases between. CDR3 loop: CASSRGTEYNSPLHF. For the CDR3, the DNA is TGTGCCAGCAGCCGCGGCACAGAGTATAATTCACCCCTCCACTTT.

The chain couples TRBV6-1 to TRBJ2-7; maybe TRBD1 (6 bases). The CDR3 sequence is 16 residues long. V was cut by 7 bases and J by 4 bases, with 23 bases left in between. CDR1 and CDR2 from the germline V gene are MNHNS and SASEGT. The CDR3 sequence is CASTRGSQGIGYEQYF. For the CDR3, the DNA is TGTGCCAGCACCAGAGGGTCACAGGGCATTGGTTACGAGCAGTACTTC.